Shown below are 28 T cell receptor beta chains from a single sample sequenced in a study of blood T cell repertoires in COVID-19. Profiling relied on immunoSEQ multiplex PCR, and the TCRdb table lists in-frame clones only, not all of them. The sample has roughly 50,000 clones, approximately 80% seen once; the top ten hold roughly 21%. Specimen: peripheral blood. The receptor set was obtained from a human donor with active or convalescent COVID-19. The donor label of this sample is uncertain.

The chain has TRBV2 and TRBJ1-5; D not certain. With 6 bases removed from V and 0 bases from J, the gap between germline ends came to 6 bases. The V gene's germline CDR1 is SNHLY and CDR2 FYNNEI. The CDR3 totals 13 residues. The CDR3 DNA reads TGTGCCAGCAGAACAGTTAGCAATCAGCCCCAGCATTTT. It specifies CASRTVSNQPQHF.

With regard to this clone: Other DNA sequences in this sample translate to the same CDR3. This chain joins TRBV5-1 and TRBJ1-4, with 7 bases fitting TRBD1. This CDR3 is built from 14 residues. The V gene end was trimmed by 4 bases and the J gene end by 3 bases; junction bases not matched to a gene: 3. Germline lookup yields CDR1 SGHRS and CDR2 YFSETQ. CDR3 protein: CASSRGQSNEKLFF. The CDR3 DNA reads TGCGCCAGCAGCAGGGGACAGTCTAATGAAAAACTGTTTTTT.

The chain carries TRBV5-4 and TRBJ2-5; TRBD1 aligns across 9 bases. J lost 2 bases, V lost 4 bases, and 3 bases had no gene match. The germline CDR1 and CDR2 sequences are SGHNT and YYREEE (reference sequence). The CDR3 runs 14 residues. The CDR3 DNA reads TGTGCCAGCAGCCCACAGGGGGCTCAAGAGACCCAGTACTTC. It specifies CASSPQGAQETQYF.

The rearrangement links TRBV6-4 to TRBJ2-1; TRBD2 matches 11 bases. The CDR3 covers 16 residues. Unmatched junction bases numbered 6, after V lost 0 bases and J lost 8 bases. CDR1 is MRHNA and CDR2 is SNTAGT in the germline V gene. The CDR3 here is CASSDSSSGRADEQFF. In DNA, the CDR3 is TGTGCCAGCAGTGACTCGAGTAGCGGGAGGGCAGATGAGCAGTTCTTC.

V is TRBV6-2 or TRBV6-3 and J is TRBJ1-5; tentative D call: TRBD1 (5 bases). The V gene lost 7 bases and the J gene lost 0 bases, with 13 bases spanning the gap. The germline CDR1 and CDR2 sequences are MNHEY and SVGEGT. There are 15 residues in the CDR3. In DNA, the CDR3 is TGTGCCAGCACCCCCCGAGGACATAGCAATCAGCCCCAGCATTTT. This codes for CASTPRGHSNQPQHF.

The chain employs TRBV6-5 and TRBJ1-3, with D perhaps TRBD1 (6 bases). CDR3 length equals 16 residues. Germline CDR1 MNHEY, CDR2 SVGAGI. The ends were cut back, 0 bases at V and 0 bases at J, with 9 bases in the middle. CDR3 region: CASSYSDSLSGNTIYF. The CDR3 nucleotides read TGTGCCAGCAGTTACTCGGACAGCCTCTCTGGAAACACCATATATTTT.

The chain uses TRBV5-1 and TRBJ2-2, with a possible D match to TRBD2 (5 bases). CDR3 size: 17 residues. From germline, CDR1 is SGHRS and CDR2 YFSETQ. Trimming took 0 bases from V and 1 from J, leaving 13 bases between them. The chain's CDR3 is CASSLAVRRMNTGELFF. The CDR3 DNA follows: TGCGCCAGCAGCTTGGCCGTTCGGAGGATGAACACCGGGGAGCTGTTTTTT.

The chain carries TRBV29-1 and TRBJ1-1; tentative D call: TRBD1 (5 bases). The CDR3 is 14 residues long. Trimming shortened V by 7 bases and J by 4 bases, and 19 bases separated the two germline ends. CDR1 is SQVTM and CDR2 is ANQGSEA in the germline V gene. The CDR3, as DNA: TGCAGCGGTGCACCGTTGATCGGGGGCACTGAAGCTTTCTTT. Amino acid sequence: CSGAPLIGGTEAFF.

The chain is built from TRBV7-9 and TRBJ1-3, with 9 nucleotides matching TRBD1. The germline V gene has CDR1 SEHNR and CDR2 FQNEAQ (reference sequence). The CDR3 loop spans 19 amino acids. V gave up 5 bases and J gave up 2 bases; unmatched junction bases: 16. CDR3 DNA sequence: TGTGCCAGCAGCCTCCTCCTGGACAGGGGACGGGGAGCTGGAAACACCATATATTTT. Its translation is CASSLLLDRGRGAGNTIYF.

The table lists this clone with a few counts. The chain is built from TRBV5-1 and TRBJ1-1; a weak D match, TRBD1 (6 bases). V lost 0 bases and J lost 0, with 6 bases in between. The CDR3 consists of 14 residues. The germline CDR1 and CDR2 sequences are SGHRS and YFSETQ. The CDR3 spells CASSLGTVNTEAFF. As DNA, the CDR3 is TGCGCCAGCAGCTTGGGGACAGTGAACACTGAAGCTTTCTTT.

The chain employs TRBV5-5 and TRBJ1-3; 9 nucleotides line up with TRBD1. CDR1 SGHKS and CDR2 YYEKEE come from the germline V gene (reference sequence). The CDR3 sequence is 17 residues long. Losses at the gene ends were 2 bases for V and 0 bases for J; bases not matched to a gene: 6. CDR3 in amino acids: CASSFGQGSSSGNTIYF. The CDR3 nucleotides are TGTGCCAGCAGCTTCGGACAGGGGAGTTCCTCTGGAAACACCATATATTTT.

The chain is built from TRBV4-3 and TRBJ2-1; TRBD2 matches at 8 bases. Germline CDR1 reads LGHNA; CDR2 reads YSLEER. The CDR3 length is 18 residues. Germline trimming cut 5 bases from V and 0 bases from J; bases unmatched to any gene: 12. The DNA of the CDR3 is TGCGCCAGCAGCGCCGTGGCGGGAGGAAAAGGCTCCTACAATGAGCAGTTCTTC. Translating gives CASSAVAGGKGSYNEQFF.

In nucleotides, the CDR3 is TGTGCCATCCGAACCACGGGACTTGAAGCTTTCTTT. It is translated as CAIRTTGLEAFF. The chain carries TRBV10-3 and TRBJ1-1; D is possibly TRBD1 (5 bases). Trimming stripped 8 bases from V and 7 bases from J, with 14 bases between. From germline, CDR1 is ENHRY and CDR2 SYGVKD. The CDR3 runs 12 residues.

V is TRBV5-6 and J is TRBJ1-2, with D perhaps TRBD1 (6 bases). V lost 6 bases to trimming and J lost 8 bases, with 14 bases between them. The CDR3 has 12 residues. Germline V gene sequence: CDR1 SGHDT, CDR2 YYEEEE. In DNA, the CDR3 is TGTGCCAGCATCAAACAGGGCAACGGCTACACCTTC. It is translated as CASIKQGNGYTF.

The rearrangement links TRBV7-9 to TRBJ1-5; D remains ambiguous. The CDR3 length is 13 residues. Germline loops: CDR1 SEHNR, CDR2 FQNEAQ (reference sequence). Trimming removed 5 bases at V and 7 bases at J, with 12 bases between. CDR3 residues: CASSPGDRQPQHF. The DNA of the CDR3 is TGTGCCAGCAGCCCCGGGGATCGGCAGCCCCAGCATTTT.

The gene calls are TRBV14 and TRBJ2-2; D not certain. This CDR3 is built from 15 residues. The germline V gene has CDR1 SGHDN and CDR2 FVKESK. Trimming took off 4 bases at V and 3 bases at J, with 12 bases between the two ends. CDR3 residues: CASSRRRSDTGELFF. The CDR3 DNA is TGTGCCAGCAGCCGCCGGCGGTCTGACACCGGGGAGCTGTTTTTT.

This chain links TRBV5-1 with TRBJ2-5, with TRBD2 identical over 8 bases. CDR3 length: 14 amino acids. The V and J ends lost 2 bases and 5 bases, in that order; junction bases with no gene match: 5. Germline V gene data show CDR1 as SGHRS and CDR2 as YFSETQ. For the CDR3, the DNA is TGCGCCAGCAGCTTTGGACTAGCAGAGGAGACCCAGTACTTC. Amino acid sequence: CASSFGLAEETQYF.

V usage is TRBV6-5 and J usage is TRBJ1-2, with D tentatively TRBD1 (6 bases). The CDR3 is 13 amino acids. V lost 6 bases and J 6 bases, leaving 14 bases between the germline ends. From germline, CDR1 is MNHEY and CDR2 SVGAGI. The CDR3 is CASRKTGRDGYTF. CDR3 coding DNA: TGTGCCAGCAGAAAGACAGGCCGCGATGGCTACACCTTC.

This clone was observed a single time. This rearrangement joins TRBV9 to TRBJ2-7, with 8 bases that match TRBD2. Germline CDR1 SGDLS, CDR2 YYNGEE. V shed 3 bases, J shed 1 base, and the junction held 6 bases outside the gene matches. There are 15 residues in the CDR3. This CDR3 reads CASSEAGGGSYEQYF. As DNA, the CDR3 is TGTGCCAGCAGCGAGGCGGGGGGTGGATCCTACGAGCAGTACTTC.

The chain employs TRBV4-2 and TRBJ2-3, with 9 positions matching TRBD2. Trimming took 4 bases from V and 5 from J; bases not matched to a gene: 7. The V gene's germline CDR1 is LGHNA and CDR2 YNFKEQ. The CDR3 consists of 15 residues. In DNA form, the CDR3 reads TGTGCCAGCAGCCCCGCGGGAGGGCCTGTAGATACGCAGTATTTT. It translates to CASSPAGGPVDTQYF.

The chain combines TRBV12-5 with TRBJ2-7; perhaps TRBD1 as D (6 bases). This CDR3 region has 14 residues. Germline assignment: CDR1 LGHNT and CDR2 FRNRAP. V lost 1 base and J lost 2, with 9 bases in between. CDR3 residues: CASGLGQATYEQYF. For the CDR3, the DNA is TGTGCTAGTGGTTTGGGACAGGCCACCTACGAGCAGTACTTC.

This chain links TRBV29-1 with TRBJ2-1; possibly TRBD2 for D (6 bases). The length of the CDR3 is 12 residues. Germline V CDR1 and CDR2: SQVTM, ANQGSEA. V dropped 4 bases and J dropped 7 bases, with 11 bases sitting between them. This chain's CDR3 is CSVAGSVNEQFF. The CDR3, as DNA: TGCAGCGTTGCCGGGAGCGTAAATGAGCAGTTCTTC.

V usage is TRBV25-1 and J usage is TRBJ1-2; no clear D. CDR3 size: 15 residues. Between the trimmed V and J ends, which lost 2 bases and 0 bases, there was a span of 10 bases. CDR1 and CDR2 (germline): MGHDK, SYGVNS. For the CDR3, the DNA is TGTGCCAGCAGTGAAGCGGGCAGCGCTAACTATGGCTACACCTTC. Its translation is CASSEAGSANYGYTF.

V usage is TRBV25-1 and J usage is TRBJ2-1; TRBD1 agrees at 7 bases. Germline lookup yields CDR1 MGHDK and CDR2 SYGVNS. The CDR3 covers 15 residues. V lost 4 bases and J lost 8; bases outside the gene matches: 11. For the CDR3, the DNA is TGTGCCAGCAGTGGACAGGGCCCCCCACGCGATGAGCAGTTCTTC. Translating it yields CASSGQGPPRDEQFF.

J is TRBJ2-1 and V is TRBV5-1; D may be TRBD1 (6 bases). With 0 bases removed from V and 3 bases from J, the gap between germline ends came to 7 bases. The CDR3 runs 14 residues. The germline V gene encodes CDR1 SGHRS and CDR2 YFSETQ. This CDR3 reads CASSLGQVYNEQFF. The CDR3 bases are TGCGCCAGCAGCTTGGGACAGGTCTACAATGAGCAGTTCTTC.

This clone was seen at least ten times. The rearrangement uses TRBV3-1 (or the pseudogene TRBV3-2) and TRBJ2-3; weak D call: TRBD2 (5 bases). The germline V gene encodes CDR1 LGHDT and CDR2 YNNKEL (reference sequence). V lost 3 bases, J lost 7 bases, and 11 bases lay in between. The CDR3 extends over 13 amino acids. DNA of the CDR3: TGTGCCAGCAGCCAGTCAGGACTTCATACGCAGTATTTT. Its translation: CASSQSGLHTQYF.

The chain couples TRBV6-5 to TRBJ1-1, with TRBD1 matching 7 bases. The CDR3 extends over 15 amino acids. Germline loops: CDR1 MNHEY, CDR2 SVGAGI. V lost 5 bases, J lost 0 bases, and 6 bases stayed unmatched. The CDR3 loop reads CASSRRDSLNTEAFF. The DNA of the CDR3 is TGTGCCAGCAGTCGCCGGGACAGCTTGAACACTGAAGCTTTCTTT.

V is TRBV2 and J is TRBJ2-3; 9 bases map to TRBD2. CDR3 length equals 16 residues. Trimming took 1 base from V and 3 from J; bases not matched to a gene: 5. Germline V CDR1 and CDR2: SNHLY, FYNNEI. CDR3 region: CASSEVAGAGTDTQYF. The CDR3 region has the DNA TGTGCCAGCAGTGAAGTAGCGGGAGCAGGTACAGATACGCAGTATTTT.